Following are 32 T cell receptor beta chains from one sample sequenced in a study of shared clonotypes between healthy human individuals. Assay used: immunoSEQ multiplex PCR; TCRdb lists only in-frame clones, some missing. This table holds about 1.5 million clones, approximately 98% found once. The material sequenced was naive CD4+ T cells sorted from blood. Specified subset: CD45RA+ positively selected. The receptors were sampled from a young man in good health.

The rearrangement joins TRBV6-5 to TRBJ1-4; no definite D call. Germline lookup yields CDR1 MNHEY and CDR2 SVGAGI. This CDR3 has 11 residues. Trimming shortened V by 3 bases and J by 10 bases, and 6 bases separated the two germline ends. DNA of the CDR3: TGTGCCAGCAGTTATTTGGGAAAACTGTTTTTT. Protein: CASSYLGKLFF.

With respect to this clone: A read error may produce the germline difference seen at one junction end. V and J are TRBV2 and TRBJ2-5; 9 bases are a match to TRBD1. Germline V gene sequence: CDR1 SNHLY, CDR2 FYNNEI. The CDR3 sequence is 13 residues long. The CDR3 spells CASGGQGQGTQYF. The CDR3 region has the DNA TGTGCCAGCGGAGGACAGGGGCAAGGGACCCAGTACTTC.

The rearrangement uses TRBV5-1 and TRBJ2-5; TRBD2 might be the D (6 bases). Trimming took off 4 bases at V and 5 bases at J, with 15 bases between the two ends. The CDR3 contains 14 residues. Germline CDR1 SGHRS, CDR2 YFSETQ. CDR3 nucleotide sequence: TGCGCCAGCAGCGTAACAACGGGGGTGGAGACCCAGTACTTC. Amino acid sequence: CASSVTTGVETQYF.

The CDR3 DNA sequence: TGCAGCGTCACGAAACAGGGGGCGGCCGACAATGAGCAGTTCTTC. Its protein product is CSVTKQGAADNEQFF. This sequence joins TRBV29-1 and TRBJ2-1; 9 bases line up with TRBD1. There are 15 residues in the CDR3. Trimming removed 6 bases from V and 5 bases from J; junction bases left unmatched: 11. Germline loops: CDR1 SQVTM, CDR2 ANQGSEA.

The genes are TRBV6-5 and TRBJ1-5; D call uncertain. The CDR3 is 14 amino acids. In germline, CDR1 is MNHEY, CDR2 SVGAGI. Trimming cost V 0 bases and J 7 bases, with 10 bases left between them. The CDR3 is CASSYSSSGQPQHF. The CDR3 DNA is TGTGCCAGCAGTTACTCGAGTTCTGGCCAGCCCCAGCATTTT.

The gene calls are TRBV18 and TRBJ2-7; 8 positions match TRBD1. The ends lost 5 bases at V and 6 bases at J; junction bases unmatched: 9. Germline loops: CDR1 KGHSH, CDR2 LQKENI. The CDR3 runs 14 residues. The CDR3 DNA follows: TGTGCCAGCTCATCCCCCGGGACAGGACGCGAGCAGTACTTC. It yields the protein CASSSPGTGREQYF.

The chain couples TRBV5-1 to TRBJ2-7, with TRBD1 identical over 7 bases. The CDR3 consists of 17 residues. After removal of 3 bases from V and 3 bases from J, the junction contained 15 bases not matched to a gene. Germline V gene data show CDR1 as SGHRS and CDR2 as YFSETQ. The CDR3 here is CASSSGTGAYLLYEQYF. The CDR3 region has the DNA TGCGCCAGCAGCTCGGGAACAGGGGCTTACCTTCTCTACGAGCAGTACTTC.

The CDR3, as DNA: TGCGCCAGCAGCACTAGGGGGTTACCCATCGGGCTCTCCTACAATGAGCAGTTCTTC. Protein: CASSTRGLPIGLSYNEQFF. This chain connects TRBV5-1 to TRBJ2-1, with D possibly TRBD1 on 6 matching bases. V was pared by 4 bases and J by 0 bases, with 23 bases between. Germline loops: CDR1 SGHRS, CDR2 YFSETQ. This CDR3 has 19 residues.

The V and J genes are TRBV5-1 and TRBJ2-7; 13 bases match TRBD2. The germline V gene has CDR1 SGHRS and CDR2 YFSETQ. This CDR3 region has 16 residues. Losses at the gene ends were 3 bases for V and 7 bases for J; bases not matched to a gene: 10. The CDR3 DNA reads TGCGCCAGCAGCTCCCTTGGACTAGCGGGAGAGGGTGAGCAGTACTTC. Translating gives CASSSLGLAGEGEQYF.

On this clone: The sample has other DNA sequences that encode this CDR3 too. The chain employs TRBV2 and TRBJ2-7, with unresolved D. The CDR3 runs to 11 residues. Looked up from germline, CDR1 is SNHLY and CDR2 is FYNNEI. The V end was cut by 5 bases, the J end by 1 base, with 3 bases between. The CDR3 DNA reads as TGTGCCAGCAGTTATTCCTACGAGCAGTACTTC. It encodes CASSYSYEQYF.

To note about this clone: This specimen includes other DNA sequences encoding the same CDR3. This sequence joins TRBV7-2 and TRBJ2-2, with D maybe TRBD1 (6 bases). CDR3 length equals 14 residues. The ends were cut back, 3 bases at V and 3 bases at J, with 8 bases in the middle. In germline, CDR1 is SGHTA, CDR2 FQGNSA. This CDR3 is CASSFTGYTGELFF. CDR3 nucleotides: TGTGCCAGCAGCTTTACAGGGTACACCGGGGAGCTGTTTTTT.

To note about this clone: Different DNA sequences within this sample yield the same CDR3. The CDR3 region has the DNA TGTGCCAGCAGCTATCGACAGTCCTACGAGCAGTACTTC. Protein sequence: CASSYRQSYEQYF. This sequence joins TRBV6-5 and TRBJ2-7; D might be TRBD1 (5 bases). Germline V CDR1 and CDR2: MNHEY, SVGAGI. Trimming removed 6 bases from V and 1 base from J, with 10 bases in between. The length of the CDR3 is 13 residues.

The chain employs TRBV18 and TRBJ2-5, with a weak D call TRBD1 (5 bases). Germline V gives CDR1 KGHSH, CDR2 LQKENI. V lost 3 bases and J 5 bases, leaving 13 bases between the germline ends. The CDR3 runs 14 residues. The CDR3 bases are TGTGCCAGCTCACCGGGTGGGGCGATGGAGACCCAGTACTTC. This translates into CASSPGGAMETQYF.

The chain employs TRBV5-8 and TRBJ1-5; no reliable D call. Looked up from germline, CDR1 is SGHTS and CDR2 is YDEGEE. V shed 4 bases and J shed 7 bases, with 12 bases lying between them. The CDR3 runs to 13 residues. The CDR3 sequence: CASSTGLQQPQHF. The DNA for the CDR3 is TGTGCCAGCAGCACTGGGCTTCAGCAGCCCCAGCATTTT.

J is TRBJ2-7 and V is TRBV7-6; perhaps TRBD1 as D (5 bases). V shed 0 bases and J shed 5 bases, with 14 bases lying between them. CDR1 is SGHVS and CDR2 is FNYEAQ in the germline V gene. The CDR3 spans 15 residues. CDR3 sequence reads: CASSLALGGADEQYF. Here the CDR3 DNA reads TGTGCCAGCAGCTTAGCGCTAGGTGGGGCTGACGAGCAGTACTTC.

This clone has only one observation. The CDR3 coding sequence is TGTGCCAGCTCACCACGGCTTAAAGCCCTTGATGGGGCCAACGTCCTGACTTTC. Translated, it gives CASSPRLKALDGANVLTF. The gene calls are TRBV18 and TRBJ2-6; D unclear. This CDR3 has 18 residues. V was cut by 1 base and J by 3 bases, with 16 bases left in between. The germline CDR1 and CDR2 sequences are KGHSH and LQKENI.

J is TRBJ2-7 and V is TRBV6-5; TRBD1 is a possible D gene (5 bases). Looked up from germline, CDR1 is MNHEY and CDR2 is SVGAGI. V was cut by 6 bases and J by 6 bases, with 15 bases left in between. The CDR3 consists of 13 residues. CDR3 sequence: CASRGRAISEQYF. CDR3 in DNA: TGTGCCAGCAGAGGCAGGGCCATATCCGAGCAGTACTTC.

This clone was counted once. The chain combines TRBV18 with TRBJ2-7; 11 positions match TRBD2. Losses at the gene ends were 1 base for V and 0 bases for J; bases not matched to a gene: 2. The CDR3 runs 16 residues. CDR1 is KGHSH and CDR2 is LQKENI in the germline V gene. The CDR3 DNA is TGTGCCAGCTCACCACGGACTAGCGGGTTCTCCTACGAGCAGTACTTC. It specifies CASSPRTSGFSYEQYF.

V usage is TRBV5-1 and J usage is TRBJ2-7, with a possible D match to TRBD2 (7 bases). Germline V gene data show CDR1 as SGHRS and CDR2 as YFSETQ. Trimming stripped 4 bases from V and 2 bases from J, with 13 bases between. The CDR3 has 14 residues. The CDR3 nucleotides are TGCGCCAGCAGCCCGGGCGGGGGCGCCTACGAGCAGTACTTC. Translating it yields CASSPGGGAYEQYF. The full variable domain, in which reference TRBV5-1 and TRBJ2-7 provide the parts outside the CDR3, is KAGVTQTPRYLIKTRGQQVTLSCSPISGHRSVSWYQQTPGQGLQFLFEYFSETQRNKGNFPGRFSGRQFSNSRSEMNVSTLELGDSALYLCASSPGGGAYEQYFGPGTRLTVT.

This CDR3 is CASGLRQGGTDTQYF. CDR3 nucleotide sequence: TGTGCTAGTGGTTTGAGGCAGGGAGGCACAGATACGCAGTATTTT. This chain connects TRBV12-5 to TRBJ2-3; perhaps D is TRBD1 or TRBD2 (5 bases each). This CDR3 contains 15 residues. Germline V lookup: CDR1 LGHNT, CDR2 FRNRAP. V was cut by 2 bases and J by 1 base, with 10 bases left in between. Together with reference TRBV12-5 and TRBJ2-3, the CDR3 gives the full variable domain: DARVTQTPRHKVTEMGQEVTMRCQPILGHNTVFWYRQTMMQGLELLAYFRNRAPLDDSGMPKDRFSAEMPDATLATLKIQPSEPRDSAVYFCASGLRQGGTDTQYFGPGTRLTVL.

The chain joins TRBV6-5 to TRBJ2-1, with D unresolved. V was pared by 1 base and J by 7 bases, with 5 bases between. The CDR3 is 12 amino acids. Germline CDR1 is MNHEY and CDR2 is SVGAGI. The chain's CDR3 is CASSYLMNEQFF. CDR3 bases: TGTGCCAGCAGTTACTTGATGAATGAGCAGTTCTTC.

About this clone: This sample includes further DNA sequences coding for the same CDR3. The CDR3 loop is CASSVDPVNTEAFF. The CDR3 DNA sequence: TGTGCCAGCAGCGTAGATCCAGTGAACACTGAAGCTTTCTTT. The V call is TRBV9, the J call TRBJ1-1; no reliable D call. Trimming left V 0 bases short and J 0 bases short, with 6 bases between. The length of the CDR3 is 14 residues. Germline values: CDR1 SGDLS, CDR2 YYNGEE.

The chain has TRBV9 and TRBJ2-1; 10 bases map to TRBD2. The germline V gene encodes CDR1 SGDLS and CDR2 YYNGEE. V gave up 3 bases and J gave up 0 bases; unmatched junction bases: 0. The CDR3 is made up of 15 amino acids. For the CDR3, the DNA is TGTGCCAGCAGCGCTAGCGGGGGCTCCTACAATGAGCAGTTCTTC. It codes for CASSASGGSYNEQFF.

V is TRBV27 and J is TRBJ2-2; weak D call: TRBD1 (5 bases). Germline CDR1 reads MNHEY; CDR2 reads SMNVEV (reference sequence). V was clipped by 4 bases and J by 4 bases, with 13 bases between them. This CDR3 is built from 15 residues. The CDR3 region has the DNA TGTGCCAGCAGTTCCTGGACAAGGGGCACCGGGGAGCTGTTTTTT. Translated: CASSSWTRGTGELFF.

The CDR3 region has the DNA TGTGCCTGGAGTGTCTTGGGGACATCCACTGAAGCTTTCTTT. Translating it yields CAWSVLGTSTEAFF. The gene calls are TRBV30 and TRBJ1-1, with a possible D match to TRBD1 (6 bases). Per germline, CDR1 GTSNPN and CDR2 SVGIG (reference sequence). The V and J ends lost 0 bases and 4 bases respectively, with 12 bases between them. The CDR3 is made up of 14 amino acids.

The rearrangement links TRBV19 to TRBJ2-4, with 10 bases aligning to TRBD1. The CDR3 covers 15 residues. Germline CDR1 and CDR2: LNHDA and SQIVND (reference sequence). V shed 5 bases and J 3 bases; nucleotides not matched to a gene: 4. The CDR3 nucleotides read TGTGCCAGTAGTCTTGGACAGGGGGGCAAAAACATTCAGTACTTC. This encodes CASSLGQGGKNIQYF.

This chain connects TRBV7-9 to TRBJ2-4, with D unclear. Trimming took 8 bases from V and 8 from J, leaving 10 bases between them. The CDR3 length is 11 residues. Looked up from germline, CDR1 is SEHNR and CDR2 is FQNEAQ (reference sequence). As DNA, the CDR3 is TGTGCCAGCTCATGGGCGGACATTCAGTACTTC. Translated, it gives CASSWADIQYF.

The chain carries TRBV25-1 and TRBJ1-2; a weak D match, TRBD1 (5 bases). Germline values: CDR1 MGHDK, CDR2 SYGVNS. This CDR3 contains 12 residues. Trimming cost V 10 bases and J 7 bases, with 16 bases left between them. CDR3 coding DNA: TGTGCCATCCTTCCCGGGACGGGTGGCTACACCTTC. Its protein product is CAILPGTGGYTF.

V gene TRBV2 combines with J gene TRBJ2-1, with a weak D call TRBD2 (6 bases). The length of the CDR3 is 15 residues. Trimming took off 1 base at V and 0 bases at J, with 7 bases between the two ends. The germline V gene has CDR1 SNHLY and CDR2 FYNNEI. The CDR3 nucleotides read TGTGCCAGCAGTGAAGGGGGACTCTCCTACAATGAGCAGTTCTTC. Translated, it gives CASSEGGLSYNEQFF.

This clone has only one observation. V is TRBV18 and J is TRBJ2-7; the match to TRBD2 covers 9 bases. This CDR3 spans 16 amino acids. Germline values: CDR1 KGHSH, CDR2 LQKENI. V lost 3 bases to trimming and J lost 5 bases; unmatched junction nucleotides: 11. DNA for the CDR3: TGTGCCAGCTCACCGCTCGGTAGCGGGAGCATCAACGAGCAGTACTTC. Protein: CASSPLGSGSINEQYF.

V and J are TRBV29-1 and TRBJ2-2, with TRBD2 matching over 8 bases. The CDR3 loop spans 12 amino acids. Per the germline V gene, CDR1 is SQVTM and CDR2 is ANQGSEA. V gave up 7 bases and J gave up 7 bases; unmatched junction bases: 5. CDR3 bases: TGCAGCGCGGGAGGGCCAGTCGGGGAGCTGTTTTTT. It specifies CSAGGPVGELFF.

The rearrangement uses TRBV19 and TRBJ1-1; TRBD1 is a possible D gene (6 bases). The CDR3 loop spans 14 amino acids. The V gene's germline CDR1 is LNHDA and CDR2 SQIVND (reference sequence). V shed 6 bases and J shed 6 bases, with 17 bases lying between them. In nucleotides, the CDR3 is TGTGCCAGTAGGCAACAGGGTTATTATGCTGAAGCTTTCTTT. Its protein is CASRQQGYYAEAFF.